What follows are 2 T cell receptor beta chains derived from one specimen sequenced in a study of blood T cell repertoires in COVID-19. Libraries were prepared by immunoSEQ multiplex PCR; TCRdb keeps only in-frame clonotypes and omits some of them. This table holds a few hundred thousand clones, just under 90% found once. Sequencing was carried out using peripheral blood. Receptor source: a woman in her twenties or thirties with COVID-19, enrolled during active disease.

This rearrangement joins TRBV28 to TRBJ2-7; 7 nucleotides agree with TRBD1. Germline CDR1 reads MDHEN; CDR2 reads SYDVKM. V shed 4 bases, J shed 7 bases, and the junction held 1 base outside the gene matches. The CDR3 runs to 11 residues. This CDR3 reads CASSSGQEQYV. CDR3 nucleotide sequence: TGTGCCAGCAGTTCGGGACAGGAGCAGTACGTC.

The rearrangement links TRBV4-1 to TRBJ2-7, with a possible D match to TRBD2 (5 bases). CDR1 and CDR2 from the germline V gene are MGHRA and YSYEKL. The germline V and J ends were trimmed by 0 bases and 0 bases, with 9 bases remaining between them. CDR3 length: 15 amino acids. CDR3 in amino acids: CASSQEGAGSYEQYF. In nucleotides, the CDR3 is TGCGCCAGCAGCCAAGAAGGCGCGGGCTCCTACGAGCAGTACTTC.